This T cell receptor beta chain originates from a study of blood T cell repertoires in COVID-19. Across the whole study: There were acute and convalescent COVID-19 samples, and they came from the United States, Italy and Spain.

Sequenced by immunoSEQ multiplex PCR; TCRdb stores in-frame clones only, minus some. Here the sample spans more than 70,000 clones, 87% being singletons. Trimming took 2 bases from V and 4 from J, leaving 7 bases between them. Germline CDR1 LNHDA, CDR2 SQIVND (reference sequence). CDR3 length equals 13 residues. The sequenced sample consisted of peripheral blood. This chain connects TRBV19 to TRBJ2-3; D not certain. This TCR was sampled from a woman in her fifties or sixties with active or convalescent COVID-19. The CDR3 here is CASSIRRADTQYF. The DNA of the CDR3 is TGTGCCAGTAGTATACGGAGAGCAGATACGCAGTATTTT.